Shown below are 14 T cell receptor beta chains from a single sample sequenced in a study of response to subunit inactivated influenza vaccine. Each CDR3 protein gets one entry after TCRdb re-called the RT-PCR reads with MiXCR. This table has fewer than 700,000 distinct CDR3 sequences, 10% to 15% appearing once. The sequencing here drew on PBMCs from blood, taken about 40 days after vaccination. The source is a man aged 45-60 years who received an inactivated influenza vaccine.

The chain carries TRBV6-1 and TRBJ2-7; tentatively, D is TRBD1 (5 bases). Trimming cost V 5 bases and J 2 bases, with 13 bases left between them. The CDR3 spans 14 residues. Germline-derived CDR1 and CDR2 are MNHNS and SASEGT. CDR3 loop: CASSTRAGTYEQYF. For the CDR3, the DNA is TGTGCCAGCAGTACCCGTGCAGGGACCTACGAGCAGTACTTC.

The rearrangement links TRBV10-2 to TRBJ1-3, with D possibly being TRBD1 (5 bases). V was trimmed by 6 bases and J by 2 bases, leaving 14 bases between them. Germline CDR1 is WSHSY and CDR2 is SAAADI. CDR3 length: 15 residues. In nucleotides, the CDR3 is TGCGCCAGCAGGGACTCGGGGACCACTGGAAACACCATATATTTT. Its translation: CASRDSGTTGNTIYF.

The chain recombines TRBV6-1 with TRBJ2-3; 7 bases are shared with TRBD1. The CDR3 is 15 residues long. Germline V gives CDR1 MNHNS, CDR2 SASEGT. V lost 6 bases, J lost 0 bases, and 6 bases stayed unmatched. The CDR3 is CASSLRDRSTDTQYF. The CDR3 bases are TGTGCCAGCAGCCTCCGGGACAGAAGCACAGATACGCAGTATTTT.

This clonotype was found many times. The chain links TRBV29-1 to TRBJ1-5; D is unresolved. The V end lost 3 bases, the J end lost 2 bases, and 5 bases lay between the germline ends. This CDR3 contains 12 residues. Germline V CDR1 and CDR2: SQVTM, ANQGSEA. CDR3 DNA sequence: TGCAGCGTTGAGGGTTGCAATCAGCCCCAGCATTTT. Translated: CSVEGCNQPQHF.

The sample holds many counts of this clonotype. The V call is TRBV20-1, the J call TRBJ1-5; D is unclear. The CDR3 totals 13 residues. V lost 0 bases, J lost 3 bases, and 6 bases lay in between. The germline gives CDR1 DFQATT, CDR2 SNEGSKA (reference sequence). The CDR3 coding sequence is TGCAGTGCTAGAGATGTGAACAATCAGCCCCAGCATTTT. Translated, it gives CSARDVNNQPQHF.

This clonotype has only a few counts. The chain has TRBV27 and TRBJ2-2; perhaps TRBD1 as D (6 bases). Looked up from germline, CDR1 is MNHEY and CDR2 is SMNVEV (reference sequence). Between the trimmed V and J ends, which lost 0 bases and 1 base, there was a span of 15 bases. The CDR3 has 18 amino acids. CDR3 protein: CASSLSSGVSLNTGELFF. The CDR3 nucleotides are TGTGCCAGCAGTTTATCGTCAGGGGTCAGCCTGAACACCGGGGAGCTGTTTTTT.

The rearrangement links TRBV2 to TRBJ2-5, with a weak D call TRBD2 (5 bases). CDR3 length equals 15 residues. Per the germline V gene, CDR1 is SNHLY and CDR2 is FYNNEI. Deletions cut 4 bases from V and 0 bases from J, with 12 bases between. The CDR3 is CASSGADSNQETQYF. The CDR3 nucleotides read TGTGCCAGCAGTGGGGCGGACTCCAACCAAGAGACCCAGTACTTC.

This clonotype occurred a few times. In DNA, the CDR3 is TGCAGTGCTAGAGATCCGGGGACACCCAACTATGGCTACACCTTC. Translating gives CSARDPGTPNYGYTF. The J gene is TRBJ1-2, the V gene TRBV20-1, with TRBD1 as a possible D gene (6 bases). Germline values: CDR1 DFQATT, CDR2 SNEGSKA (reference sequence). Trimming shortened V by 0 bases and J by 2 bases, and 13 bases separated the two germline ends. The CDR3 extends over 15 amino acids.

This clonotype has a handful of counts. This chain links TRBV20-1 with TRBJ2-2; D uncertain. The CDR3 runs 14 residues. Germline CDR1 reads DFQATT; CDR2 reads SNEGSKA (reference sequence). The V and J ends lost 2 bases and 3 bases respectively, with 10 bases between them. The chain's CDR3 is CSARRPGDTGELFF. CDR3 nucleotide sequence: TGCAGTGCTAGACGGCCAGGAGACACCGGGGAGCTGTTTTTT.

The CDR3 region has the DNA TGTACTAGCGGGAGGGGCGATACGCAGTATTTT. This translates into CTSGRGDTQYF. This sequence joins TRBV6-5 and TRBJ2-3, with 13 bases aligning to TRBD2. Germline V gives CDR1 MNHEY, CDR2 SVGAGI. CDR3 length: 11 amino acids.

This clonotype was seen many times. The chain is built from TRBV6-1 and TRBJ1-2, with D unresolved. CDR3 length equals 13 residues. CDR1 is MNHNS, CDR2 SASEGT, per germline. V lost 4 bases and J 5 bases, leaving 11 bases between the germline ends. In DNA form, the CDR3 reads TGTGCCAGCAGTGGCGGGGTAGGATATGGCTACACCTTC. It yields the protein CASSGGVGYGYTF.

This clonotype was picked up a small number of times. This chain joins TRBV6-5 and TRBJ1-2, with 8 bases lining up with TRBD1. CDR3 length equals 15 residues. Trimming took 0 bases from V and 4 from J; bases not matched to a gene: 4. Germline lookup yields CDR1 MNHEY and CDR2 SVGAGI. The CDR3 is CASSYSRDRSYGYTF. The DNA for the CDR3 is TGTGCCAGCAGTTACTCCCGGGACAGGTCCTATGGCTACACCTTC.

This clonotype was observed a few times. The chain has TRBV15 and TRBJ2-4, with D perhaps TRBD1 or TRBD2 (5 bases each). CDR3 size: 14 residues. From germline, CDR1 is LNHNV and CDR2 YYDKDF (reference sequence). Trimming took 4 bases from V and 7 from J, leaving 14 bases between them. CDR3 protein: CATSTSRGPNIQYF. CDR3 DNA: TGTGCCACCAGCACCTCTAGGGGACCGAACATTCAGTACTTC.

This rearrangement joins TRBV7-2 to TRBJ2-2; the match to TRBD1 covers 7 bases. This CDR3 is built from 15 residues. The V segment lost 5 bases and the J segment 7 bases; nucleotides outside the gene matches: 10. The V gene's germline CDR1 is SGHTA and CDR2 FQGNSA. The DNA for the CDR3 is TGTGCCAGCAGCACCCCGCCGGGACAGTTCGGGGAGCTGTTTTTT. This codes for CASSTPPGQFGELFF.